What follows describes a single T cell receptor (beta chain). No antigen is known for it. There are 12 residues in the CDR3. Germline values: CDR1 LNHNV, CDR2 YYDKDF (reference sequence). V dropped 3 bases and J dropped 3 bases, with 5 bases sitting between them. Clinical symptoms, serum thyroxine, TRAb, thyroid ultrasound and orbital computed tomography informed diagnoses. Amplification of TCR beta CDR3 regions used RNA as the template. The HTBI primer set drove a first-round RT-PCR of the TCR CDR3. Each CDR3 protein is one row after TCRdb ran MiXCR on the multiplex PCR reads. The table has 500,000 to 800,000 distinct CDR3 sequences, over 40% seen once; the top ten hold less than 9.5%. This specimen comes from a study of T cells in Graves' hyperthyroidism and ophthalmopathy. Points from the study as a whole: Onset of ophthalmopathy came a median about 6.5 months after the model predicted it. Most clonotypes expanded in thyroid above 0.001 were likewise present in blood.

The chain recombines TRBV15 with TRBJ2-5; tentative D call: TRBD1 (5 bases). This clonotype was sampled from an adult man with Graves' disease, either hyperthyroidism or ophthalmopathy (not recorded which). Sequenced sample: peripheral blood or thyroid tissue (not recorded which). The CDR3 sequence is CATSRTEETQYF. The DNA of the CDR3 is TGTGCCACCAGCAGGACAGAAGAGACCCAGTACTTC.